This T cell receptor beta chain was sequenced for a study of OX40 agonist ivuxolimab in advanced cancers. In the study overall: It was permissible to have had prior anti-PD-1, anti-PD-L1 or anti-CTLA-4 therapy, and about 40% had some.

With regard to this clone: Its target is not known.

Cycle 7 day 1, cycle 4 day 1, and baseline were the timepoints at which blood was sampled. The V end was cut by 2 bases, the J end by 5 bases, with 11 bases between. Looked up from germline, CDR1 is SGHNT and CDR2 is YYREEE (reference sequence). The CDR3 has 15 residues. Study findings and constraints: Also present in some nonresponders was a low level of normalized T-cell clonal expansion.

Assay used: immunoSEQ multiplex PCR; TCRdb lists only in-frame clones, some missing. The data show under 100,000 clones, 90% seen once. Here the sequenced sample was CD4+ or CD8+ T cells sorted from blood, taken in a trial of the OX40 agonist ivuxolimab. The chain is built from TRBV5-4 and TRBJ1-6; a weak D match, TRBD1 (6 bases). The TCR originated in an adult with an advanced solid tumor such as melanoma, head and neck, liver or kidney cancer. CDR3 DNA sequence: TGTGCCAGCAGCTTACCGACAGGAGATAATTCACCCCTCCACTTT. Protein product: CASSLPTGDNSPLHF.